This T cell receptor beta chain was retrieved from a study of graft-versus-host responses after intestinal transplantation. Study summary: Grafts that recipients had were multivisceral, liver-intestinal, or isolated intestinal transplants. For two to four years after anti-thymocyte globulin induction, all recipients took tacrolimus and steroids. General study results and limits: Early post-transplant declines in HvG were associated with peak levels of circulating GvH clones. Researchers found GvH clones in recipient marrow, and some showed up first in ileum or blood.

Concerning this clone: Its antigen is unidentified.

Assay used: immunoSEQ multiplex PCR; TCRdb lists only in-frame clones, some missing. Among approximately 77,000 clones listed, around nine tenths were seen once. This clonotype originated in a human donor who received an intestinal transplant. The sample consisted of unstimulated CD4+ T cells sorted from spleen or lymph node cells, taken before intestinal transplant.

The CDR3 reads CASSSQPGHISGNTIYF. The CDR3 DNA reads as TGTGCCAGCAGTTCGCAACCGGGACACATCTCTGGAAACACCATATATTTT. J is TRBJ1-3 and V is TRBV28; tentative D call: TRBD1 (6 bases). The CDR3 contains 17 residues. Germline V gene lookup returns CDR1 MDHEN and CDR2 SYDVKM. V was clipped by 4 bases and J by 0 bases, with 16 bases between them.